This entry concerns a single T cell receptor (beta chain). This CDR3 spans 14 amino acids. Germline V gene lookup returns CDR1 MNHEY and CDR2 SMNVEV (reference sequence). V was shortened by 5 bases and J by 3 bases, with 14 bases between the two germline ends. This sample was taken from a study of blood T cell repertoires in COVID-19. Study-level background: The study drew acute and convalescent COVID-19 samples from the United States, Italy and Spain. T cells, B-cell-depleted T cells, or PBMCs provided the cDNA or gDNA that served as material.

Patients in Seattle were enrolled during active infection, then followed longitudinally. Original methodology: Reference gene primer amplification in the assay estimated nucleated cell counts. TCRdb's copy holds only in-frame clones and misses some; the assay was immunoSEQ multiplex PCR. V, J and clone size derive from that table, while D and trimming were established from the DNA sequence. The sample consists of roughly 350,000 clones, approximately 87% of them appearing once. The chain combines TRBV27 with TRBJ2-7; D gene unclear. The sequence was obtained from a woman aged 25 to 39 with COVID-19, enrolled during active disease. The sequenced sample consisted of peripheral blood. CDR3: CASSPVDTDYEQYF. CDR3 in DNA: TGTGCCAGCAGTCCCGTTGACACCGACTACGAGCAGTACTTC.